A single sample gave rise to the 12 T cell receptor beta chains below, sequenced in a study of cytomegalovirus exposure and HLA in healthy donors. The method was immunoSEQ multiplex PCR; TCRdb's version includes in-frame clones alone and lacks a portion of them. Of over 200,000 clones in the sample, roughly 90% were seen once. Source material: PBMCs. Every receptor here comes from a woman between 18 and 29 years old in good health and CMV-seronegative.

The DNA of the CDR3 is TGTGCCAGCAGCCGGGGAGGGTCGGGGGAGCTGTTTTTT. This translates into CASSRGGSGELFF. This chain connects TRBV5-6 to TRBJ2-2; TRBD2 matches at 7 bases. The CDR3 length is 13 residues. The V gene end was trimmed by 4 bases and the J gene end by 8 bases; junction bases not matched to a gene: 5. CDR1 is SGHDT and CDR2 is YYEEEE in the germline V gene.

This clone was counted between two and nine times. The rearrangement uses TRBV4-1 and TRBJ1-2; possibly TRBD1 for D (6 bases). CDR1 is MGHRA and CDR2 is YSYEKL in the germline V gene. The CDR3 spans 16 residues. V was shortened by 1 base and J by 5 bases, with 17 bases between the two germline ends. CDR3 residues: CASSQGAVVGGYGYTF. The CDR3 DNA follows: TGCGCCAGCAGCCAAGGAGCCGTAGTAGGGGGATATGGCTACACCTTC.

The chain employs TRBV18 and TRBJ2-5; no definite D call. CDR3 size: 15 residues. CDR1 is KGHSH, CDR2 LQKENI, per germline. Trimming took off 3 bases at V and 4 bases at J, with 15 bases between the two ends. The CDR3 loop reads CASSPLRLQIETQYF. The CDR3 DNA sequence: TGTGCCAGCTCACCCCTCAGGTTGCAAATAGAGACCCAGTACTTC. Full variable domain (rest looked up from reference TRBV18 and TRBJ2-5): NAGVMQNPRHLVRRRGQEARLRCSPMKGHSHVYWYRQLPEEGLKFMVYLQKENIIDESGMPKERFSAEFPKEGPSILRIQQVVRGDSAAYFCASSPLRLQIETQYFGPGTRLLVL.

The rearrangement uses TRBV23-1 and TRBJ1-5; a weak D match, TRBD1 (6 bases). TRBV23-1 has ORF status, its function being uncertain. V was trimmed by 3 bases and J by 10 bases, leaving 25 bases between them. The CDR3 is 17 residues long. The CDR3 sequence is CASSHSNDRKGQQPQHF. CDR3 DNA sequence: TGCGCCAGCAGTCACTCCAACGACAGGAAGGGCCAACAACCCCAGCATTTT.

The chain is built from TRBV27 and TRBJ2-1; no clear D gene. The CDR3 is made up of 14 amino acids. The germline V gene encodes CDR1 MNHEY and CDR2 SMNVEV (reference sequence). V was shortened by 4 bases and J by 0 bases, with 7 bases between the two germline ends. The CDR3 nucleotides are TGTGCCAGCAGTTACCTGAGCTCCTACAATGAGCAGTTCTTC. Residues: CASSYLSSYNEQFF.

J is TRBJ2-1 and V is TRBV19; TRBD2 agrees at 7 bases. CDR1 LNHDA and CDR2 SQIVND come from the germline V gene (reference sequence). The CDR3 is 16 residues long. Trimming at V came to 6 bases and at J to 1 base, leaving 9 bases not matched to a gene. CDR3: CASSLSPGGSYNEQFF. In DNA form, the CDR3 reads TGTGCCAGTAGCCTTTCCCCGGGGGGATCCTACAATGAGCAGTTCTTC.

The gene calls are TRBV5-5 and TRBJ2-7; perhaps TRBD1 as D (5 bases). This CDR3 is built from 17 residues. Germline V gene data show CDR1 as SGHKS and CDR2 as YYEKEE (reference sequence). V dropped 0 bases and J dropped 2 bases, with 18 bases sitting between them. CDR3 sequence (DNA): TGTGCCAGCAGCTTGGCAGACAGCTTCTTAAGGGCCTACGAGCAGTACTTC. Residues: CASSLADSFLRAYEQYF. Full variable domain (rest looked up from reference TRBV5-5 and TRBJ2-7): DAGVTQSPTHLIKTRGQQVTLRCSPISGHKSVSWYQQVLGQGPQFIFQYYEKEERGRGNFPDRFSARQFPNYSSELNVNALLLGDSALYLCASSLADSFLRAYEQYFGPGTRLTVT.

The J gene is TRBJ1-4, the V gene TRBV28; a weak D match, TRBD1 (5 bases). Germline CDR1 MDHEN, CDR2 SYDVKM. Trimming cost V 4 bases and J 8 bases, with 20 bases left between them. The CDR3 spans 16 residues. The CDR3 region has the DNA TGTGCCAGCAGTTGGGGCCGAGAAGGGGTTGACGAAAAACTGTTTTTT. This encodes CASSWGREGVDEKLFF.

J is TRBJ2-7 and V is TRBV10-3, with TRBD1 matching over 12 bases. This CDR3 region has 17 residues. Losses at the gene ends were 3 bases for V and 6 bases for J; bases not matched to a gene: 12. CDR1 and CDR2 (germline): ENHRY, SYGVKD. Here the CDR3 DNA reads TGTGCCATCAGTGATCAGACCGGGACAGGGGGCCTGGTCGAGCAGTACGTC. Translation: CAISDQTGTGGLVEQYV.

J is TRBJ2-1 and V is TRBV18; 12 nucleotides match TRBD2. Germline V gene sequence: CDR1 KGHSH, CDR2 LQKENI. V trimming: 3 bases; J trimming: 7 bases; junction bases outside the gene matches: 7. This CDR3 region has 16 residues. The CDR3 sequence is CASSPTSGGTLNEQFF. The CDR3 coding sequence is TGTGCCAGCTCACCGACTAGCGGGGGCACGTTGAATGAGCAGTTCTTC.

The chain recombines TRBV12-5 with TRBJ1-5, with 8 bases that match TRBD1. Germline V lookup: CDR1 LGHNT, CDR2 FRNRAP. The ends lost 1 base at V and 4 bases at J; junction bases unmatched: 15. The CDR3 runs to 19 residues. The CDR3 DNA reads TGTGCTAGTGGTTTGGCCAGACAGGGGAGGCGTATTTCAAATCAGCCCCAGCATTTT. This codes for CASGLARQGRRISNQPQHF. The full variable domain, in which reference TRBV12-5 and TRBJ1-5 provide the parts outside the CDR3, is DARVTQTPRHKVTEMGQEVTMRCQPILGHNTVFWYRQTMMQGLELLAYFRNRAPLDDSGMPKDRFSAEMPDATLATLKIQPSEPRDSAVYFCASGLARQGRRISNQPQHFGDGTRLSIL.

The gene calls are TRBV7-2 and TRBJ2-3; TRBD2 agrees at 8 bases. J was trimmed by 2 bases and V by 0 bases; bases with no gene match: 4. This CDR3 spans 16 amino acids. Germline CDR1 and CDR2: SGHTA and FQGNSA. As DNA, the CDR3 is TGTGCCAGCAGCTTAGCTCTAGCGGGCTTCACAGATACGCAGTATTTT. It encodes CASSLALAGFTDTQYF. Filled out from reference TRBV7-2 and TRBJ2-3, the complete variable domain reads GAGVSQSPSNKVTEKGKDVELRCDPISGHTALYWYRQSLGQGLEFLIYFQGNSAPDKSGLPSDRFSAERTGGSVSTLTIQRTQQEDSAVYLCASSLALAGFTDTQYFGPGTRLTVL.